Sequencing of this TCR beta chain was carried out in a study of shared clonotypes between healthy human individuals. Scientists sequenced DNA from unsorted PBMC on ten immunoSEQ deep assay plates. Produced via immunoSEQ multiplex PCR; TCRdb's table is partial and in-frame only. The repertoire holds about half a million clones, with around 80% as singletons. This clone was seen only a few times. Its antigen remains unidentified. The study's findings and limits: Owing to a small donor count, the genetic and exposure-history diversity represented was limited.

Donors included only healthy HIV-negative adults lacking recent acute infections or vaccinations. The germline V gene has CDR1 SQVTM and CDR2 ANQGSEA. The CDR3 contains 13 residues. Deletions cut 4 bases from V and 7 bases from J, with 13 bases between. Source material: PBMCs. The receptor's source is a woman aged 40 to 55 in good health. Some clones in this sample may be carry-over from other donors' samples. This chain connects TRBV29-1 to TRBJ1-4, with D possibly matching TRBD1 (5 bases). For the CDR3, the DNA is TGCAGCGTTGCGTGGCAGGGCGGTGAAAAACTGTTTTTT. Translation: CSVAWQGGEKLFF. Complete variable domain (other parts from reference TRBV29-1 and TRBJ1-4): SAVISQKPSRDICQRGTSLTIQCQVDSQVTMMFWYRQQPGQSLTLIATANQGSEATYESGFVIDKFPISRPNLTFSTLTVSNMSPEDSSIYLCSVAWQGGEKLFFGSGTQLSVL.